These 9 T cell receptor beta chains were all obtained from the same sample, sequenced in a study of monozygotic twins with inflammatory bowel disease. TCRdb re-called the 5' RACE reads and gives one entry per CDR3 protein, without DNA. The sample holds over 150,000 distinct CDR3 sequences. Source material: blood. These receptors all stem from a human donor with ulcerative colitis or Crohn's disease, or a healthy co-twin of an affected twin (not recorded which).

The V gene is TRBV14, the J gene TRBJ1-6. The germline gives CDR1 SGHDN, CDR2 FVKESK. The CDR3 runs 16 residues. The CDR3 spells CASSQEERGARSPLHF.

The chain links TRBV3-1 to TRBJ2-7. Germline V gene data show CDR1 as LGHDT and CDR2 as YNNKEL (reference sequence). This CDR3 comprises 13 residues. This chain's CDR3 is CASSLQYYYEQYF.

The J gene is TRBJ2-3, the V gene TRBV7-8; checking the TCRdb D call of TRBD1 is not possible without DNA. Looked up from germline, CDR1 is SGHVS and CDR2 is FQNEAQ. The CDR3 loop spans 15 amino acids. CDR3 protein: CASSLRHRAEDTQYF.

The V gene is TRBV29-1, the J gene TRBJ2-7; the TCRdb call, TRBD1, lacks DNA for checking. Germline-derived CDR1 and CDR2 are SQVTM and ANQGSEA. This CDR3 has 12 amino acids. The CDR3 protein is CSASGPLTEQYF.

The chain couples TRBV3-1 to TRBJ2-3. Germline V CDR1 and CDR2: LGHDT, YNNKEL (reference sequence). This CDR3 is 12 amino acids long. CDR3 residues: CASSQVSDTQYF.

V usage is TRBV28 and J usage is TRBJ1-4; TCRdb's D call, TRBD1, is unchecked because there is no DNA. Per germline, CDR1 MDHEN and CDR2 SYDVKM. The CDR3 runs 15 residues. CDR3 region: CASGTGARDVGKLFF. The complete variable domain, with remaining parts taken from reference TRBV28 and TRBJ1-4, reads DVKVTQSSRYLVKRTGEKVFLECVQDMDHENMFWYRQDPGLGLRLIYFSYDVKMKEKGDIPEGYSVSREKKERFSLILESASTNQTSMYLCASGTGARDVGKLFFGSGTQLSVL.

This chain links TRBV28 with TRBJ1-2. CDR3 length: 11 residues. Germline V CDR1 and CDR2: MDHEN, SYDVKM. CDR3 in amino acids: CATWRPDGYTF.

The gene calls are TRBV6-1 and TRBJ2-1; TCRdb returns TRBD2, unconfirmable since there is no DNA. The CDR3 extends over 15 amino acids. Germline V lookup: CDR1 MNHNS, CDR2 SASEGT. The CDR3 loop reads CASSKSSGRYNEQFF.

The rearrangement uses TRBV14 and TRBJ2-2; with no DNA, the TCRdb D assignment of TRBD1 cannot be verified. CDR1 is SGHDN and CDR2 is FVKESK in the germline V gene. The CDR3 extends over 18 amino acids. The CDR3 loop is CASSPRPTNEQGTGELFF.